Following are 27 T cell receptor beta chains from one sample sequenced in a study of shared clonotypes between healthy human individuals. The data were produced by immunoSEQ multiplex PCR, yet TCRdb's version contains in-frame clones alone and is incomplete. The sample carries approximately 940,000 clones, about three quarters recorded once. The sequenced sample consisted of memory CD4+ T cells sorted from blood. Noted subset: CD45RA-negative fraction. Source of these receptors: a man between 18 and 35 years old in good health.

This clone has just a few counts. V gene TRBV18 combines with J gene TRBJ2-2; D uncertain. Trimming removed 10 bases from V and 4 bases from J, with 13 bases in between. This CDR3 contains 13 residues. Germline values: CDR1 KGHSH, CDR2 LQKENI. CDR3 nucleotide sequence: TGTGCCACCCTCGGTGGGTCCACCGGGGAGCTGTTTTTT. Residues: CATLGGSTGELFF.

The chain employs TRBV5-1 and TRBJ2-7; 8 bases are a match to TRBD1. The ends lost 0 bases at V and 4 bases at J; junction bases unmatched: 6. In germline, CDR1 is SGHRS, CDR2 YFSETQ. This CDR3 comprises 15 residues. CDR3: CASSLGTGKTYEQYF. The CDR3, as DNA: TGCGCCAGCAGCTTGGGGACAGGGAAGACGTACGAGCAGTACTTC.

A single count supports this clone. The chain joins TRBV30 to TRBJ2-1, with a weak D call TRBD2 (6 bases). Germline CDR1 and CDR2: GTSNPN and SVGIG (reference sequence). CDR3 size: 14 residues. The V end was cut by 0 bases, the J end by 9 bases, with 15 bases between. The chain's CDR3 is CAWSVGSGSTEQFF. The DNA of the CDR3 is TGTGCCTGGAGTGTAGGTAGCGGATCAACTGAGCAGTTCTTC.

This clone turned up a few times. The chain couples TRBV5-1 to TRBJ2-2, with 8 bases lining up with TRBD1. Germline loops: CDR1 SGHRS, CDR2 YFSETQ. The CDR3 runs to 17 residues. V was clipped by 2 bases and J by 4 bases; unmatched bases: 10. DNA of the CDR3: TGCGCCAGCAGCTTATCAACAGGGGGTTTTTCCACCGGGGAGCTGTTTTTT. This encodes CASSLSTGGFSTGELFF.

This clone was observed a few times. Just one base apart from a much larger clone, this may be a read error. Other nucleotide sequences from this sample produce the same CDR3. The chain recombines TRBV7-9 with TRBJ1-1; D gene unclear. The germline gives CDR1 SEHNR, CDR2 FQNEAQ (reference sequence). This CDR3 region has 13 residues. Between the trimmed V and J ends, which lost 2 bases and 1 base, there was a span of 5 bases. The CDR3 spells CASSLQENTEAFF. CDR3 nucleotide sequence: TGTGCCAGCAGCTTACAGGAGAACACTGAAGCTTTCTTT.

The chain carries TRBV5-1 and TRBJ2-3, with TRBD1 matching 8 bases. The CDR3 totals 16 residues. Germline assignment: CDR1 SGHRS and CDR2 YFSETQ. The junction had 8 bases not matched to a gene; V was cut back by 4 bases and J by 1 base. The CDR3 nucleotides are TGCGCCAGCAGCGGGTTCGGACAGGGAGGCACAGATACGCAGTATTTT. Its translation is CASSGFGQGGTDTQYF.

In the case of this clone: The same CDR3 also results from other DNA sequences found in this sample. The chain links TRBV7-9 to TRBJ1-1; no definite D call. This CDR3 is 11 amino acids long. With 1 base removed from V and 5 bases from J, the gap between germline ends came to 2 bases. Germline CDR1 SEHNR, CDR2 FQNEAQ (reference sequence). CDR3 in amino acids: CASSLGTEAFF. In nucleotides, the CDR3 is TGTGCCAGCAGCTTAGGGACTGAAGCTTTCTTT. The full variable domain, in which reference TRBV7-9 and TRBJ1-1 provide the parts outside the CDR3, is DTGVSQNPRHKITKRGQNVTFRCDPISEHNRLYWYRQTLGQGPEFLTYFQNEAQLEKSRLLSDRFSAERPKGSFSTLEIQRTEQGDSAMYLCASSLGTEAFFGQGTRLTVV.

This clone was observed a single time. The chain couples TRBV6-6 to TRBJ2-7, with D tentatively TRBD2 (6 bases). Deletions cut 2 bases from V and 2 bases from J, with 10 bases between. Germline assignment: CDR1 MNHNY and CDR2 SVGAGI (reference sequence). This CDR3 is 14 amino acids long. CDR3 region: CASSYGDSTYEQYF. The CDR3 nucleotides are TGTGCCAGCAGTTACGGGGACTCCACCTACGAGCAGTACTTC.

This clone was seen once. The V and J genes are TRBV6-1 and TRBJ2-7; weak D call: TRBD1 (5 bases). The CDR3 covers 16 residues. CDR1 and CDR2 from the germline V gene are MNHNS and SASEGT. Trimming shortened V by 0 bases and J by 3 bases, and 15 bases separated the two germline ends. CDR3 protein: CASSEARQIPVYEQYF. CDR3 nucleotides: TGTGCCAGCAGTGAAGCCCGACAGATTCCGGTCTACGAGCAGTACTTC.

This clone was recorded only once. The chain recombines TRBV19 with TRBJ2-7; 7 nucleotides align to TRBD2. V trimming: 5 bases; J trimming: 7 bases; junction bases outside the gene matches: 11. This CDR3 spans 14 amino acids. Germline lookup yields CDR1 LNHDA and CDR2 SQIVND (reference sequence). CDR3 sequence reads: CASSDQSGRREQYF. The CDR3 DNA is TGTGCCAGTAGTGATCAGTCCGGGAGGCGAGAGCAGTACTTC.

The chain couples TRBV5-4 to TRBJ1-5; a possible D gene is TRBD1 (5 bases). This CDR3 contains 15 residues. The germline CDR1 and CDR2 sequences are SGHNT and YYREEE (reference sequence). The V and J ends lost 4 bases and 2 bases respectively, with 13 bases between them. CDR3: CASSNGPTGNQPQHF. The DNA of the CDR3 is TGTGCCAGCAGCAATGGCCCGACAGGCAATCAGCCCCAGCATTTT.

This clone was recorded only once. The chain uses TRBV18 and TRBJ2-7; D may be TRBD1 (5 bases). Germline values: CDR1 KGHSH, CDR2 LQKENI. Trimming took 6 bases from V and 6 from J, leaving 15 bases between them. CDR3 length equals 13 residues. This CDR3 reads CASSATTDSEQYF. The CDR3 coding sequence is TGTGCCAGCTCCGCCACCACCGACAGCGAGCAGTACTTC.

Comment on this clone: One junction end does not reproduce the germline sequence, and a read error may be involved. This CDR3 reads CAWRVRDRGDNYGCTF. The CDR3 DNA sequence: TGTGCCTGGAGGGTACGGGACAGGGGCGATAACTATGGCTGCACCTTC. The rearrangement joins TRBV30 to TRBJ1-2; 10 positions match TRBD1. The CDR3 runs 16 residues. Germline V gene sequence: CDR1 GTSNPN, CDR2 SVGIG (reference sequence).

CDR3 protein: CASAPGISGNTIYF. As DNA, the CDR3 is TGTGCCAGTGCACCAGGGATCTCTGGAAACACCATATATTTT. The chain joins TRBV19 to TRBJ1-3, with D possibly being TRBD1 (5 bases). Between the trimmed V and J ends, which lost 8 bases and 0 bases, there was a span of 11 bases. Per germline, CDR1 LNHDA and CDR2 SQIVND (reference sequence). The CDR3 is 14 amino acids.

Notes on this clone: A much larger clone lies a single base off, so this may be a read error. The chain carries TRBV11-1 and TRBJ1-3; tentative D call: TRBD1 (6 bases). There are 15 residues in the CDR3. From germline, CDR1 is SGHAT and CDR2 FQDESV (reference sequence). Trimming stripped 2 bases from V and 0 bases from J, with 8 bases between. The CDR3 is CASSLSDSSGNTIYF. DNA for the CDR3: TGTGCCAGCAGCTTATCGGACAGCTCTGGAAACACCATATATTTT.

The chain is built from TRBV4-1 and TRBJ2-3, with 8 nucleotides matching TRBD2. After removal of 4 bases from V and 0 bases from J, the junction contained 9 bases not matched to a gene. The CDR3 consists of 17 residues. In germline, CDR1 is MGHRA, CDR2 YSYEKL. The CDR3 DNA is TGCGCCAGCAGCCCGGGGGGGTGGGACTCAAGCACAGATACGCAGTATTTT. Residues: CASSPGGWDSSTDTQYF.

The V call is TRBV7-2, the J call TRBJ2-5, with D uncertain. Germline V lookup: CDR1 SGHTA, CDR2 FQGNSA. Trimming cost V 1 base and J 3 bases, with 9 bases left between them. The length of the CDR3 is 14 residues. This CDR3 is CASSLGFRKETQYF. CDR3 bases: TGTGCCAGCAGCTTAGGGTTCAGGAAAGAGACCCAGTACTTC. Together with reference TRBV7-2 and TRBJ2-5, the CDR3 gives the full variable domain: GAGVSQSPSNKVTEKGKDVELRCDPISGHTALYWYRQSLGQGLEFLIYFQGNSAPDKSGLPSDRFSAERTGGSVSTLTIQRTQQEDSAVYLCASSLGFRKETQYFGPGTRLLVL.

The rearrangement links TRBV5-1 to TRBJ2-1; 16 bases are shared with TRBD2. This CDR3 has 18 residues. V was pared by 2 bases and J by 4 bases, with 6 bases of the junction left unmatched. Germline CDR1 is SGHRS and CDR2 is YFSETQ. The CDR3 reads CASSFGTSGRADYNEQFF. The CDR3 DNA is TGCGCCAGCAGCTTTGGGACTAGCGGGAGGGCGGATTACAATGAGCAGTTCTTC.

V and J are TRBV27 and TRBJ2-7, with 7 nucleotides matching TRBD1. Germline loops: CDR1 MNHEY, CDR2 SMNVEV (reference sequence). V was clipped by 6 bases and J by 5 bases; unmatched bases: 7. The CDR3 is 13 amino acids. The CDR3 is CASRGQRRDEQYF. CDR3 in DNA: TGTGCCAGCAGGGGACAGAGACGTGACGAGCAGTACTTC.

The rearrangement uses TRBV19 and TRBJ2-6; D gene ambiguous. Germline CDR1 is LNHDA and CDR2 is SQIVND (reference sequence). The CDR3 covers 14 residues. Between the trimmed V and J ends, which lost 5 bases and 0 bases, there was a span of 5 bases. CDR3 in DNA: TGTGCCAGTAGTCCGAGCTCTGGGGCCAACGTCCTGACTTTC. As protein: CASSPSSGANVLTF.

The rearrangement uses TRBV2 and TRBJ1-5; 7 nucleotides match TRBD1. V lost 8 bases and J lost 0; bases outside the gene matches: 22. The germline CDR1 and CDR2 sequences are SNHLY and FYNNEI. The CDR3 loop spans 20 amino acids. The CDR3 DNA is TGTGCCAGCCCAGGGGGACGACAGGGAGAGGGGGTCTATAGCAATCAGCCCCAGCATTTT. Translation: CASPGGRQGEGVYSNQPQHF.

The chain joins TRBV7-3 to TRBJ2-1, with D tentatively TRBD1 (5 bases). With 1 base removed from V and 1 base from J, the gap between germline ends came to 8 bases. Germline assignment: CDR1 SGHTA and CDR2 FQGTGA. This CDR3 is built from 15 residues. CDR3 in DNA: TGTGCCAGCAGCTTAAGCAGGGTTTCCTACAATGAGCAGTTCTTC. Its protein is CASSLSRVSYNEQFF.

The chain carries TRBV2 and TRBJ2-2; D perhaps matches TRBD1 (6 bases). Looked up from germline, CDR1 is SNHLY and CDR2 is FYNNEI. Deletions cut 4 bases from V and 2 bases from J, with 8 bases between. The CDR3 spans 14 residues. DNA of the CDR3: TGTGCCAGCAGTGCGGACAGAAACACCGGGGAGCTGTTTTTT. Its protein is CASSADRNTGELFF.

A note on this clone: The sample contains more than one DNA sequence encoding this CDR3. CDR3: CASSYLRGTEAFF. The CDR3 bases are TGTGCCAGCAGTTACTTGAGGGGGACTGAAGCTTTCTTT. The chain recombines TRBV6-5 with TRBJ1-1; D possibly corresponds to TRBD1 (6 bases). The CDR3 spans 13 residues. Germline CDR1 MNHEY, CDR2 SVGAGI. Trimming shortened V by 1 base and J by 5 bases, and 8 bases separated the two germline ends.

The chain employs TRBV28 and TRBJ2-7, with 12 bases fitting TRBD2. The CDR3 is 17 amino acids. CDR1 is MDHEN, CDR2 SYDVKM, per germline. Trimming took 4 bases from V and 2 from J; bases not matched to a gene: 9. In DNA, the CDR3 is TGTGCCAGCAGTTCTAGCGGGGGGGCGTCTCGGCCCTACGAGCAGTACTTC. The encoded protein is CASSSSGGASRPYEQYF. The full variable domain, rest sourced from reference TRBV28 and TRBJ2-7, is DVKVTQSSRYLVKRTGEKVFLECVQDMDHENMFWYRQDPGLGLRLIYFSYDVKMKEKGDIPEGYSVSREKKERFSLILESASTNQTSMYLCASSSSGGASRPYEQYFGPGTRLTVT.

This clone was seen only a few times. The chain links TRBV29-1 to TRBJ1-4; TRBD1 might be the D (6 bases). Germline values: CDR1 SQVTM, CDR2 ANQGSEA. The V end was cut by 7 bases, the J end by 0 bases, with 15 bases between. CDR3 length equals 15 residues. CDR3 in DNA: TGCAGCGCCTATACAGGGCGCGCAACTAATGAAAAACTGTTTTTT. It codes for CSAYTGRATNEKLFF.

This clone was detected only a few times. V is TRBV5-6 and J is TRBJ2-1; no definite D call. This CDR3 has 13 residues. V was clipped by 9 bases and J by 4 bases, with 14 bases between them. Germline V gene data show CDR1 as SGHDT and CDR2 as YYEEEE. In DNA form, the CDR3 reads TGTGCCACTTCGGGCCCTAGGTACAATGAGCAGTTCTTC. Translation: CATSGPRYNEQFF.